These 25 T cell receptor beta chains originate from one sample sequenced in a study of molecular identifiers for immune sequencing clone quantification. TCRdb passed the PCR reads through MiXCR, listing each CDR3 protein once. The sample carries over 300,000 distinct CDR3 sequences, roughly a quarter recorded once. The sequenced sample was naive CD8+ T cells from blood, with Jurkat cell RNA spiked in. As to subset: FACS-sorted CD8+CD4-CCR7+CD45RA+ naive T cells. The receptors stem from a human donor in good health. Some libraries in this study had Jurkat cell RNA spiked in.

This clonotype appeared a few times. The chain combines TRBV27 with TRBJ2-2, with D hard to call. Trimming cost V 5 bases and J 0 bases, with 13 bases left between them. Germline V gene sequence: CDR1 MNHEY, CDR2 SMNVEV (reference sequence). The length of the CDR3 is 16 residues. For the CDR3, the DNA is TGTGCCAGCAGTCTAATGGGTGTTTCGAACACCGGGGAGCTGTTTTTT. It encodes CASSLMGVSNTGELFF.

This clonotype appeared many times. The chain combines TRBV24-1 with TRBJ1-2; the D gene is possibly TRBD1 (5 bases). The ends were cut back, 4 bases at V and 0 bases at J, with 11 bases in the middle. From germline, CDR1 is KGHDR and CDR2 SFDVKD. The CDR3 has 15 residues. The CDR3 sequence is CATSDRQYSNYGYTF. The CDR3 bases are TGTGCCACCAGTGACAGACAGTACTCTAACTATGGCTACACCTTC.

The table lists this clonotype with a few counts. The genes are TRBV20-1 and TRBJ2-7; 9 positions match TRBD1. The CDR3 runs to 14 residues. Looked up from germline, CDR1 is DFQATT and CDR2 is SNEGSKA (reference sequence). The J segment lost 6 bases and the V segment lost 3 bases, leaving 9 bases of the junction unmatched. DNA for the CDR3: TGCAGTGCTAGTAGCTACAGGGGGCAGCGCGAGCAGTACTTC. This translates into CSASSYRGQREQYF.

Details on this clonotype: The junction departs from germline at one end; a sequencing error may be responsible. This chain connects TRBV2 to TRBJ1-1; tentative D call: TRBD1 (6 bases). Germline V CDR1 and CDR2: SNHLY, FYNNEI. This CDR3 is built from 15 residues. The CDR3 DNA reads TGTGCCGGCGGCCCGGGGGTACGGTGGGACACTGAGGCTTTCTTT. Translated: CAGGPGVRWDTEAFF.

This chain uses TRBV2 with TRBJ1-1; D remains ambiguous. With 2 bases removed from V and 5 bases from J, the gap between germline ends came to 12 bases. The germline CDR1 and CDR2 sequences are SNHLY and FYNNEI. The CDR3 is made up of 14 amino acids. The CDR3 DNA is TGTGCCAGCAGTGAACTCAGGTTAGGGACTGAAGCTTTCTTT. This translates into CASSELRLGTEAFF.

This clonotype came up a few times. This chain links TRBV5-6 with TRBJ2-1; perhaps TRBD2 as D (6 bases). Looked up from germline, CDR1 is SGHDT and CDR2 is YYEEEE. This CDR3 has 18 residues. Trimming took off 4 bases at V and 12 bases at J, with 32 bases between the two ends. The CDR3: CASSLRHGRMGTRAGQFF. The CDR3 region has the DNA TGTGCCAGCAGCCTGAGGCATGGACGCATGGGGACTCGGGCCGGGCAGTTCTTC.

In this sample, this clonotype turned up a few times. CDR3 sequence: CASSSGQGRDEQFF. As DNA, the CDR3 is TGTGCCAGCAGTTCGGGACAGGGGAGGGATGAGCAGTTCTTC. J is TRBJ2-1 and V is TRBV12-3 or TRBV12-4; 10 bases agree with TRBD1. The CDR3 totals 14 residues. The trim removed 4 bases at V and 8 bases at J, leaving 5 bases unmatched.

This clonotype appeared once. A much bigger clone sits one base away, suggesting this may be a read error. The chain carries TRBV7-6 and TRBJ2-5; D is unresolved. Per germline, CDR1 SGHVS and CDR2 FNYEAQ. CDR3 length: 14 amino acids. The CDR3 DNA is TGTGCCATCAGCTTAGGGCTGGCTGTAGAGACCCAGTACTTC. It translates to CAISLGLAVETQYF.

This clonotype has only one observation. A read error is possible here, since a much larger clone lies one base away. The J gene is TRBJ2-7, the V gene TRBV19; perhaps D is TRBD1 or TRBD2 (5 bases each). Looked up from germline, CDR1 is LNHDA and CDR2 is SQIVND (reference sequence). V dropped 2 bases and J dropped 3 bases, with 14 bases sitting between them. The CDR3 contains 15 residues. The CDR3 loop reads CASSIHAGTSYEQYF. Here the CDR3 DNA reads TGTGCCAGTAGTATACATGCCGGGACCAGCTACGAGCAGTACTTC. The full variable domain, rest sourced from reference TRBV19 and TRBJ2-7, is DGGITQSPKYLFRKEGQNVTLSCEQNLNHDAMYWYRQDPGQGLRLIYYSQIVNDFQKGDIAEGYSVSREKKESFPLTVTSAQKNPTAFYLCASSIHAGTSYEQYFGPGTRLTVT.

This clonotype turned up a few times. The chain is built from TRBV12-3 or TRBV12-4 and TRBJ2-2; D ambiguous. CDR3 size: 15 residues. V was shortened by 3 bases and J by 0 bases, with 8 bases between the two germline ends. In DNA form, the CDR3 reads TGTGCCAGCAGTTTTGGGCAGGCGAACACCGGGGAGCTGTTTTTT. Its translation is CASSFGQANTGELFF.

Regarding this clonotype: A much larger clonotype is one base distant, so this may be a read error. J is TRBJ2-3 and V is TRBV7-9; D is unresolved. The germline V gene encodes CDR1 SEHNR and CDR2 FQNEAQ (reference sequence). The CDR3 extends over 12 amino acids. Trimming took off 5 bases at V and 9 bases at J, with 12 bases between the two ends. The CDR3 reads CASSGLGETQYF. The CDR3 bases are TGTGCCAGCAGCGGTCTAGGAGAAACGCAGTATTTT.

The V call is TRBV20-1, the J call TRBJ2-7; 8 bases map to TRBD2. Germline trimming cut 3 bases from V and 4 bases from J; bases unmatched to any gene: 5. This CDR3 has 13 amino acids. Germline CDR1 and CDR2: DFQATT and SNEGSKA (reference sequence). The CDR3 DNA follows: TGCAGTGCTAGTCGGCGGGGGGCTTACGAGCAGTACTTC. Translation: CSASRRGAYEQYF.

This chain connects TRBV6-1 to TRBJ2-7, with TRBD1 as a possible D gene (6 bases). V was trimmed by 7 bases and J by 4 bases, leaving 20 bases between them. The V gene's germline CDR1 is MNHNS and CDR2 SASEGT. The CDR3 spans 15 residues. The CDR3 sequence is CASTLHTGKGYEQYF. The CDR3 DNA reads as TGTGCCAGCACCCTCCACACAGGGAAGGGTTACGAGCAGTACTTC.

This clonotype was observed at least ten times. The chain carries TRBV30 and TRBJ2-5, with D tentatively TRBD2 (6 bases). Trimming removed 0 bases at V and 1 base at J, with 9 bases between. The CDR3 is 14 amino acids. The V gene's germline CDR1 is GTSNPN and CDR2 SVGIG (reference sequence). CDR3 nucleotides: TGTGCCTGGAGTGTCGGTAGCGGCCAAGAGACCCAGTACTTC. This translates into CAWSVGSGQETQYF.

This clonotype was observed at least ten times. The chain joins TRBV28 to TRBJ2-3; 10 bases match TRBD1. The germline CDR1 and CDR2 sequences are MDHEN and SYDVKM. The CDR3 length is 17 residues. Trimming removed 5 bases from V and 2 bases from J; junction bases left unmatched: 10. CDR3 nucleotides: TGTGCCAGCAGTGCCAGACAGGGGGCGAGTTACACAGATACGCAGTATTTT. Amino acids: CASSARQGASYTDTQYF.

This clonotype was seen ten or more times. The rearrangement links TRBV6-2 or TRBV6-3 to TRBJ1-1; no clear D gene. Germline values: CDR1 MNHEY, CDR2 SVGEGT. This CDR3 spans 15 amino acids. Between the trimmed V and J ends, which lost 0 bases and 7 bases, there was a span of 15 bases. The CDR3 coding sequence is TGTGCCAGCAGTTACTCGACTCTTACGAATCATGAAGCTTTCTTT. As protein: CASSYSTLTNHEAFF.

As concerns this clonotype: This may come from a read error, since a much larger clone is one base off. CDR3 in DNA: TGTGCCACCGACGCCGTAGGTGAGCGGTTCTTC. Protein sequence: CATDAVGERFF. The chain couples TRBV25-1 to TRBJ2-1; D is unresolved. Germline assignment: CDR1 MGHDK and CDR2 SYGVNS. The CDR3 sequence is 11 residues long.

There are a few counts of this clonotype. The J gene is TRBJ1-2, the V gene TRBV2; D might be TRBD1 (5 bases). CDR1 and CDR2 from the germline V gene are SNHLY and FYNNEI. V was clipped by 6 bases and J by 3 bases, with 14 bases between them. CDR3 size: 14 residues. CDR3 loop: CASSTDSNHYGYTF. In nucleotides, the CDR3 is TGTGCCAGCAGCACCGACAGCAACCACTATGGCTACACCTTC.

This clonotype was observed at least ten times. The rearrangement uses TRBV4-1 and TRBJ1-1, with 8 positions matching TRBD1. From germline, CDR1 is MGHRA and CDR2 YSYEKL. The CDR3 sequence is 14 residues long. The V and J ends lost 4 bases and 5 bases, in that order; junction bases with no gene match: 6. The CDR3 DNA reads TGCGCCAGCAGCCGAGGACAGGGTGGGACTGAAGCTTTCTTT. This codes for CASSRGQGGTEAFF.

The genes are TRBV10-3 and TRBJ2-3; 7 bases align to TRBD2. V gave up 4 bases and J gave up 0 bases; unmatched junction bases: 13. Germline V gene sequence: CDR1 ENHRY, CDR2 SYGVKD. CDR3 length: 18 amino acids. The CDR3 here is CAISGPAGDLTSTDTQYF. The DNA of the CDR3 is TGTGCCATCAGTGGACCGGCGGGGGACCTTACTAGCACAGATACGCAGTATTTT.

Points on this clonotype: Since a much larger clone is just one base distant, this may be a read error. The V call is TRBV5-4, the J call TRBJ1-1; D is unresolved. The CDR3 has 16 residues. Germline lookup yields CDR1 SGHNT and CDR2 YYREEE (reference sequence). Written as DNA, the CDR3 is TGTGCCGGCAGCGATGGAAGTGTGACACCGAACACTGAAGCTTTCTTT. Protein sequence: CAGSDGSVTPNTEAFF.

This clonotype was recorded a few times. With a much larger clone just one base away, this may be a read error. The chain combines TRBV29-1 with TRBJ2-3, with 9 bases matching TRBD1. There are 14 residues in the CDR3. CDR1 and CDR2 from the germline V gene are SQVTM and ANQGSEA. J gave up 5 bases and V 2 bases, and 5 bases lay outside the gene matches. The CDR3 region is CSVETGGLGDTQYF. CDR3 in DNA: TGCAGCGTTGAAACAGGGGGCTTAGGAGATACGCAGTATTTT.

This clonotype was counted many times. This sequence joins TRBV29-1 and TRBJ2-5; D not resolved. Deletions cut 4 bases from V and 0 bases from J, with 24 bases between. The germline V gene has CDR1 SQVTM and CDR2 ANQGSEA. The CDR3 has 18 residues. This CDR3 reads CSVAIIPKTDQYQETQYF. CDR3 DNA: TGCAGCGTTGCGATTATACCCAAGACGGATCAGTACCAAGAGACCCAGTACTTC.

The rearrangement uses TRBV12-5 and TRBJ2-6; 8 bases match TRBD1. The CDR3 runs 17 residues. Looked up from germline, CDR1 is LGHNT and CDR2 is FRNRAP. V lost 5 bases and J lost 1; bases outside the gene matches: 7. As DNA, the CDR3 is TGTGCTAGTGGTGGACAGGGAGGTTCGTCTGGGGCCAACGTCCTGACTTTC. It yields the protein CASGGQGGSSGANVLTF.

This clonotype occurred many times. CDR3 loop: CARRGTSGTTDTQYF. Here the CDR3 DNA reads TGTGCCAGAAGAGGGACTAGCGGAACCACAGATACGCAGTATTTT. The genes are TRBV2 and TRBJ2-3; 11 bases are a match to TRBD2. Germline loops: CDR1 SNHLY, CDR2 FYNNEI. V was clipped by 9 bases and J by 2 bases; unmatched bases: 7. This CDR3 is 15 amino acids long. Using reference TRBV2 and TRBJ2-3 for the parts outside the CDR3, the full variable domain is EPEVTQTPSHQVTQMGQEVILRCVPISNHLYFYWYRQILGQKVEFLVSFYNNEISEKSEIFDDQFSVERPDGSNFTLKIRSTKLEDSAMYFCARRGTSGTTDTQYFGPGTRLTVL.